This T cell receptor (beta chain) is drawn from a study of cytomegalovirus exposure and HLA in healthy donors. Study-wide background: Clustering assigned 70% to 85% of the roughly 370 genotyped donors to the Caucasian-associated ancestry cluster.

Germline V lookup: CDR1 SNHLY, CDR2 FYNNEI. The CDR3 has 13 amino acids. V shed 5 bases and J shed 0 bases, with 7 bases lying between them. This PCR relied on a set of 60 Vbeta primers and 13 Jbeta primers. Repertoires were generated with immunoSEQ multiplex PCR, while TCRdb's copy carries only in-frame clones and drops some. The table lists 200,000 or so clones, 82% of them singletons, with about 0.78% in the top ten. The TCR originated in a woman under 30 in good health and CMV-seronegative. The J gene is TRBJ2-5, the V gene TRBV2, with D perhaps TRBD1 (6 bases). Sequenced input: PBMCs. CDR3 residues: CASSYRDQETQYF. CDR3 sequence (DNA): TGTGCCAGCAGTTACAGGGACCAAGAGACCCAGTACTTC.